This T cell receptor (beta chain) emerged from a study of cytomegalovirus exposure and HLA in healthy donors. Overall study context: Tens of millions of unique TCR sequences came from HLA-typed donors in an early release. Overall study results and limits: Fewer N-insertions than the 666-donor mean were reportedly shown by an Asian-associated ancestry cluster in a later analysis. Only CMV serostatus was available as immune exposure information. The study labeled 170 or so TCR beta chains cytomegalovirus-associated.

This clone was detected once. The target antigen is unknown. A junction boundary mismatches the germline segment, possibly from a read error. This CDR3 contains 16 residues. CDR1 is SEHNR and CDR2 is FQNEAQ in the germline V gene (reference sequence). 13 Jbeta primers and 60 Vbeta primers were used for the PCR. Sequenced by immunoSEQ multiplex PCR; TCRdb stores in-frame clones only, minus some. The table lists about 200,000 clones, 82% of them singletons, with roughly 0.098% in the top ten. The TCR comes from a boy aged 2 to 10 in good health and CMV-seronegative. Sequencing input: PBMCs. The rearrangement uses TRBV7-9 and TRBJ1-3; D gene ambiguous. CDR3 sequence reads: CSSSSRPDGFGNTIYF. The CDR3 region has the DNA TGTTCCAGCAGCTCCCGTCCAGACGGGTTTGGAAACACCATATATTTT.